The T cell receptor beta chain under discussion was sequenced for a study of shared clonotypes between healthy human individuals. This CDR3 comprises 16 residues. V was shortened by 1 base and J by 6 bases, with 19 bases between the two germline ends. The germline gives CDR1 MGHDK, CDR2 SYGVNS. Participating donors were healthy, HIV-negative adults free of recent acute infections or vaccinations. CD4+ cells yielded CD45RA+ naive and CD45RA-negative memory subsets. Researchers divided each subset's genomic DNA evenly across several immunoSEQ plates. Profiled with immunoSEQ multiplex PCR; TCRdb holds only in-frame clones, not every one. The sample carries 2 million to 2.5 million clones, more than 90% recorded once.

Sequencing was carried out using naive CD4+ T cells sorted from blood. Subset specified: CD45RA+ positively selected. J is TRBJ2-7 and V is TRBV25-1; either TRBD1 or TRBD2 may fit D (5 bases each). This receptor was taken from a man younger than 35 in good health. In nucleotides, the CDR3 is TGTGCCAGCAGTGAATTTTCGAGGGGTCTTATACGCGAGCAGTACTTC. Translated, it gives CASSEFSRGLIREQYF.